This note documents a single T cell receptor beta chain sequence. The sample originates from a study of blood T cell repertoires in COVID-19. Whole-study context: PBMCs, B-cell-depleted T cells, or T cells provided the cDNA or gDNA that made up the material.

In the original workflow: The assay estimated nucleated cells by amplifying reference gene primers. Measured with immunoSEQ multiplex PCR; TCRdb has only the in-frame clones, and not every one. V and J calls and clone size are those listed in that table; D and trimming were worked out from the DNA. The data contain about 190,000 clones, about 81% of them singletons. Deletions cut 0 bases from V and 8 bases from J, with 14 bases between. Germline loops: CDR1 SGHRS, CDR2 YFSETQ. The CDR3 runs 14 residues. The chain employs TRBV5-1 and TRBJ1-2; D gene unclear. This sequence was found in a woman between 55 and 75 years old with COVID-19, enrolled during active disease. Sequenced sample: peripheral blood. The CDR3 DNA is TGCGCCAGCAGCTTGGATGTGCCCGAGTCGGGCTACACCTTC. It translates to CASSLDVPESGYTF.